The rows below give T cell receptor beta chains drawn from one sample of a study of CD8 T cells in ankylosing spondylitis. TCRdb passed the 5' RACE reads through MiXCR, listing each CDR3 protein once. The data hold about 510,000 distinct CDR3 sequences, with about 5.4% observed a single time. The sequenced sample was blood, either unsorted or a sorted T cell fraction (not recorded which). The receptors were gathered from a male donor with ankylosing spondylitis. CDR3s include the opening cysteine and the closing phenylalanine or tryptophan. Each record gives: D gene, V gene, J gene, clone size, CDR3 DNA, CDR3 protein. A D gene is named only where the DNA matches it firmly. Clone size, where shown, is once, few, many, or a class for clones that have expanded.

d_gene: NA; v_gene: TRBV10-1; j_gene: TRBJ2-1; abundance: few; CDR3nt: TGCGCCAGCAGTGAACCGGGGACCTACAATGAGCAGTTCTTC; CDR3aa: CASSEPGTYNEQFF
d_gene: NA; v_gene: TRBV12-3/TRBV12-4; j_gene: TRBJ2-3; abundance: many; CDR3nt: TGTGCCAGCAGCCCTGGGGGGGGCCTAGATACGCAGTATTTT; CDR3aa: CASSPGGGLDTQYF
d_gene: NA; v_gene: TRBV6-2/TRBV6-3; j_gene: TRBJ1-5; abundance: many; CDR3nt: TGTGCCAGCAGTACCAGGAGGAACAATCAGCCCCAGCATTTT; CDR3aa: CASSTRRNNQPQHF
d_gene: NA; v_gene: TRBV29-1; j_gene: TRBJ2-7; abundance: many; CDR3nt: TGCAGCGCCGTGGACGGCGACATTTCCTACGAGCAGTACTTC; CDR3aa: CSAVDGDISYEQYF
d_gene: NA; v_gene: TRBV15; j_gene: TRBJ1-6; abundance: many; CDR3nt: TGTGCCACCAGCAGTCAGACAGCCTCACCCCTCCACTTT; CDR3aa: CATSSQTASPLHF
d_gene: NA; v_gene: TRBV4-1; j_gene: TRBJ1-4; abundance: many; CDR3nt: TGCGCCAGCAGTCCCGTTCGCGGTACCTCTCCTAATGAAAAACTGTTTTTT; CDR3aa: CASSPVRGTSPNEKLFF
d_gene: NA; v_gene: TRBV9; j_gene: TRBJ2-6; abundance: many; CDR3nt: TGTGCCAGCAGCGTAGACCCCAGGGCCAACGTCCTGACTTTC; CDR3aa: CASSVDPRANVLTF
d_gene: NA; v_gene: TRBV5-1; j_gene: TRBJ2-3; abundance: many; CDR3nt: TGCGCCAGCAGAACCGCAGATACGCAGTATTTT; CDR3aa: CASRTADTQYF
d_gene: NA; v_gene: TRBV5-1; j_gene: TRBJ1-2; abundance: many; CDR3nt: TGCGCCAGCAGTTCGAGGGACTACTATGGCTACACCTTC; CDR3aa: CASSSRDYYGYTF
d_gene: TRBD1; v_gene: TRBV6-5; j_gene: TRBJ2-7; abundance: many; CDR3nt: TGTGCCAGCAGTTACTCCGGGACAGTCTACTACGAGCAGTACTTC; CDR3aa: CASSYSGTVYYEQYF
d_gene: NA; v_gene: TRBV4-3; j_gene: TRBJ1-1; abundance: many; CDR3nt: TGCGCCAGCAGCCAAGATCGCAGGGACACTGAAGCTTTCTTT; CDR3aa: CASSQDRRDTEAFF
d_gene: NA; v_gene: TRBV10-3; j_gene: TRBJ2-2; abundance: many; CDR3nt: TGTGCCATCCGGAGCAGTGAAGGTCGTAGGACCGGGGAGCTGTTTTTT; CDR3aa: CAIRSSEGRRTGELFF
d_gene: NA; v_gene: TRBV20-1; j_gene: TRBJ1-2; abundance: many; CDR3nt: TGCAGTGCTTCCTTAGGTATCGATGGCTACACCTTC; CDR3aa: CSASLGIDGYTF
d_gene: TRBD2; v_gene: TRBV12-3/TRBV12-4; j_gene: TRBJ2-1; abundance: many; CDR3nt: TGTGCCAGCAGTTTTGCTAGCGGGGGGGCATGGGAGCAGTTCTTC; CDR3aa: CASSFASGGAWEQFF
d_gene: NA; v_gene: TRBV20-1; j_gene: TRBJ1-5; abundance: many; CDR3nt: TGCAGTGCTAGCGAAGTAAATCAGCCCCAGCATTTT; CDR3aa: CSASEVNQPQHF
d_gene: TRBD1; v_gene: TRBV24-1; j_gene: TRBJ1-2; abundance: many; CDR3nt: TGTGCCACCAGTGACTGGACAGGGACGGACGGCTACACCTTC; CDR3aa: CATSDWTGTDGYTF
d_gene: NA; v_gene: TRBV7-9; j_gene: TRBJ2-7; abundance: NA; CDR3nt: TGTGCCAGCAGCTGGGGGATCTATTCCTACGAGCAGTACTTC; CDR3aa: CASSWGIYSYEQYF
d_gene: TRBD1; v_gene: TRBV7-9; j_gene: TRBJ1-4; abundance: many; CDR3nt: TGTGCCAGCAGCCCCGGGACAGGGGGCCAGGTTAATGAAAAACTGTTTTTT; CDR3aa: CASSPGTGGQVNEKLFF
d_gene: NA; v_gene: TRBV10-3; j_gene: TRBJ1-1; abundance: many; CDR3nt: TGTGCCATCAGTGAGCCCCCCGGGAGGCAGGGGAACACTGAAGCTTTCTTT; CDR3aa: CAISEPPGRQGNTEAFF
d_gene: NA; v_gene: TRBV20-1; j_gene: TRBJ1-6; abundance: NA; CDR3nt: TGCAGTGCCCCCAGGGACATCGGAATGGCACCCCTCCACTTT; CDR3aa: CSAPRDIGMAPLHF
d_gene: NA; v_gene: TRBV20-1; j_gene: TRBJ2-5; abundance: many; CDR3nt: TGCAGTGCTAGAGAATTATTGACTCACTACGCAGAGACCCAGTACTTC; CDR3aa: CSARELLTHYAETQYF
d_gene: NA; v_gene: TRBV12-3/TRBV12-4; j_gene: TRBJ2-3; abundance: few; CDR3nt: TGTGCCAGCAGTTTTGGGTTTGATACGCAGTATTTT; CDR3aa: CASSFGFDTQYF
d_gene: TRBD2; v_gene: TRBV11-2; j_gene: TRBJ2-3; abundance: many; CDR3nt: TGTGCCAGCAGCCGAACGTCGCTAGCGGGACTCACAGATACGCAGTATTTT; CDR3aa: CASSRTSLAGLTDTQYF
d_gene: NA; v_gene: TRBV14; j_gene: TRBJ2-7; abundance: few; CDR3nt: TGTGCCAGCAGCCAAGCCACAGCGGAATCCTACGAGCAGTACTTC; CDR3aa: CASSQATAESYEQYF
d_gene: TRBD1; v_gene: TRBV5-1; j_gene: TRBJ2-2; abundance: many; CDR3nt: TGCGCCAGCGCCGCGGACAGGTATCGCGGGGAGCTGTTTTTT; CDR3aa: CASAADRYRGELFF